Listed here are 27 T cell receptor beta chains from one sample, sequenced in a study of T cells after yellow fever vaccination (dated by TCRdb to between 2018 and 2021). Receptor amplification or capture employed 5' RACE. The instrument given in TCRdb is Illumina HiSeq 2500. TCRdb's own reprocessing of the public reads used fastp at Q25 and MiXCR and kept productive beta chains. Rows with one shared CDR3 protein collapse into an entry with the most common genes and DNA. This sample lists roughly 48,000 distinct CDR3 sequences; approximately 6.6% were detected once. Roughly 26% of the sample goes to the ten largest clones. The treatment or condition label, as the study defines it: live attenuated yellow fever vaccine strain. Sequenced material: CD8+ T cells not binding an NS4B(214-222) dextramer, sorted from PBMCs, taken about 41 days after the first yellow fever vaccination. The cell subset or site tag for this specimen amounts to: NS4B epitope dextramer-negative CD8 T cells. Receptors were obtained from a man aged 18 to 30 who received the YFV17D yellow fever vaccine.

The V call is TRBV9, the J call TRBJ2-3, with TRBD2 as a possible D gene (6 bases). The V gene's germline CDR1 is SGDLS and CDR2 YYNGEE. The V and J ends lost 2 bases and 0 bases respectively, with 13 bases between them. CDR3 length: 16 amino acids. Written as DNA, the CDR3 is TGTGCCAGCAGCGTTTGGGGACTTCATAGCACAGATACGCAGTATTTT. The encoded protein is CASSVWGLHSTDTQYF.

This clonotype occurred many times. Here the CDR3 reads CASTSAGGYGYTF. In nucleotides, the CDR3 is TGTGCCAGCACCTCGGCAGGGGGCTATGGCTACACCTTC. The chain couples TRBV12-3 or TRBV12-4 to TRBJ1-2; 7 bases align to TRBD1. The CDR3 is made up of 13 amino acids. J gave up 4 bases and V 7 bases, and 6 bases lay outside the gene matches.

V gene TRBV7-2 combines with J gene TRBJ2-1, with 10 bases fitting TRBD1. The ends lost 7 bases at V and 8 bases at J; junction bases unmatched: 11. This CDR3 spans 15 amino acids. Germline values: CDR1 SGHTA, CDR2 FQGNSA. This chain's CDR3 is CASTTSVGQGYEQFF. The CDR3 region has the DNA TGTGCCAGCACCACGTCGGTGGGACAGGGGTATGAGCAGTTCTTC.

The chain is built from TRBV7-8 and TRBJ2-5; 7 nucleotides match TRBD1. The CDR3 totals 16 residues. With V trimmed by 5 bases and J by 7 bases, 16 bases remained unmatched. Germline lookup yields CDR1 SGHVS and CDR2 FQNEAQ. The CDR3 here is CASSGTPWGTEGTQYF. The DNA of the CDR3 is TGTGCCAGCAGCGGAACTCCTTGGGGGACAGAGGGGACCCAGTACTTC.

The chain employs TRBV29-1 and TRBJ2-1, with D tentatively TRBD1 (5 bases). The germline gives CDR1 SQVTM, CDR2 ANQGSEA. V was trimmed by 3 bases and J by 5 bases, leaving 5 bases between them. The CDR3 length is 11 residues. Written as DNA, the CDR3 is TGCAGCGTTGACAGGGACAATGAGCAGTTCTTC. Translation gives CSVDRDNEQFF.

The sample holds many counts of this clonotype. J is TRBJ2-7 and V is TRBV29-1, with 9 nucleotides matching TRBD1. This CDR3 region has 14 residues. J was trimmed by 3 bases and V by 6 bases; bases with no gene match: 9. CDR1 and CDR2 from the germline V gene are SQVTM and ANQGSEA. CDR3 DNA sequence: TGCAGCGTCCGCCGGGGGACAGGGAACTACGAGCAGTACTTC. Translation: CSVRRGTGNYEQYF.

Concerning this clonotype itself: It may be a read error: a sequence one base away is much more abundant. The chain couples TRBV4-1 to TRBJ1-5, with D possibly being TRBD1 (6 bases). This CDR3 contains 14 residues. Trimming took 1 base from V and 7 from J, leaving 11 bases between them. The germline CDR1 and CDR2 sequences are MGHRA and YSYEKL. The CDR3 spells CASSQATGYQPQHF. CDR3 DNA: TGCGCCAGCAGCCAAGCCACAGGGTACCAGCCCCAGCATTTT.

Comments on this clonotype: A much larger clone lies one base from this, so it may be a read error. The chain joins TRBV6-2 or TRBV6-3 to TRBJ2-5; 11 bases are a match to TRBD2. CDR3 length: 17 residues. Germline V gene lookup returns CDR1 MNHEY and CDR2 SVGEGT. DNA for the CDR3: TGTGCCAGCAGTCAATCACTAGCGGGGGCCTACCAAGGGACCCAGTACTTC. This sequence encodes CASSQSLAGAYQGTQYF.

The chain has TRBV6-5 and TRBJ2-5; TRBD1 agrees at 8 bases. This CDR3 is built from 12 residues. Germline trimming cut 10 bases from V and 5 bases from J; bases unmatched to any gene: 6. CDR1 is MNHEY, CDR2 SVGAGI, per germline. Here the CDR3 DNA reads TGTGCCACGCAGGGGGCGCGGGAGACCCAGTACTTC. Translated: CATQGARETQYF.

CDR3 nucleotide sequence: TGTGCCAGCAGCCAAAGATCGCGTGCCTACAATGAGCAGTTCTTC. Its translation: CASSQRSRAYNEQFF. The genes are TRBV4-2 and TRBJ2-1, with unresolved D. This CDR3 has 15 residues. V was trimmed by 2 bases and J by 2 bases, leaving 10 bases between them. The germline CDR1 and CDR2 sequences are LGHNA and YNFKEQ.

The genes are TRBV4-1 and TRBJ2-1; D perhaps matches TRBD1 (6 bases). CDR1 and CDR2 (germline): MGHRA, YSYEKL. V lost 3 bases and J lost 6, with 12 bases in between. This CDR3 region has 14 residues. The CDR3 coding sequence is TGCGCCAGCAGCCATTTTACAGGGTCCAATGAGCAGTTCTTC. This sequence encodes CASSHFTGSNEQFF.

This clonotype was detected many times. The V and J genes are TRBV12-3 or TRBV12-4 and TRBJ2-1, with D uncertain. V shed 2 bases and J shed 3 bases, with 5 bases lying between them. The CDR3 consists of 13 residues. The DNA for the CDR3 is TGTGCCAGCAGTTTATCGGTCTACAATGAGCAGTTCTTC. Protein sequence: CASSLSVYNEQFF.

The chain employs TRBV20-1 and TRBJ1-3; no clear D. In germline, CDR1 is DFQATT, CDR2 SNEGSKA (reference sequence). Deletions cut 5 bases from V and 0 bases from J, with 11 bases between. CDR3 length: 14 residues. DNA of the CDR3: TGCAGTGCTTCCGACACTGACTCTGGAAACACCATATATTTT. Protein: CSASDTDSGNTIYF.

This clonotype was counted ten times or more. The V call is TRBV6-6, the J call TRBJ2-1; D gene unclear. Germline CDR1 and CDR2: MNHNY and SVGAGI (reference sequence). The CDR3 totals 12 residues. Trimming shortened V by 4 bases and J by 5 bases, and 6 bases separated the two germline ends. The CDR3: CASSSGHNEQFF. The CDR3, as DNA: TGTGCCAGCAGTTCCGGCCACAATGAGCAGTTCTTC.

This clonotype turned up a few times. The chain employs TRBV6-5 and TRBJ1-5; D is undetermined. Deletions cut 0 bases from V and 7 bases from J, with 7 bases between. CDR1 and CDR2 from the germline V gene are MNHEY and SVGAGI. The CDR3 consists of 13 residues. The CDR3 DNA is TGTGCCAGCAGTTACTCGACTACGCAGCCCCAGCATTTT. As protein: CASSYSTTQPQHF.

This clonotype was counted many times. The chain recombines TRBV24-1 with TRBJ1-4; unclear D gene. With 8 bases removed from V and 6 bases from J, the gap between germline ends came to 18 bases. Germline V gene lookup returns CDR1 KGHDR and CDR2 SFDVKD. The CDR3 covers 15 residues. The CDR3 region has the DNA TGTGCCACCAAAGAATTGACGGAATCTCATGAAAAACTGTTTTTT. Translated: CATKELTESHEKLFF.

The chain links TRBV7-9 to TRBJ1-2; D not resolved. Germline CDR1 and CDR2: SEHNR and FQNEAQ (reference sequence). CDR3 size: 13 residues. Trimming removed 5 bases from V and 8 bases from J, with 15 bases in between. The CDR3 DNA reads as TGTGCCAGCAGCCAGTGGGCAGTCCAGGGCTACACCTTC. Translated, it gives CASSQWAVQGYTF.

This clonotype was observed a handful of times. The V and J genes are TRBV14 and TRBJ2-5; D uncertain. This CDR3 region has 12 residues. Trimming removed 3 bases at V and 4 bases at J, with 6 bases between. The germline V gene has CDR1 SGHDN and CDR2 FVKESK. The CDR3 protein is CASSHNPETQYF. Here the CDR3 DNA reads TGTGCCAGCAGCCATAATCCAGAGACCCAGTACTTC.

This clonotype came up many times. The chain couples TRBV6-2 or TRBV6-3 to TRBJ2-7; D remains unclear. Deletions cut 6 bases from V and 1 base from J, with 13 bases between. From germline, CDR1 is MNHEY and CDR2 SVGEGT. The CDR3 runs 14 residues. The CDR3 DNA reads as TGTGCCAGCAGGCCGTCTTTGGGGTCCTACGAGCAGTACTTC. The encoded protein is CASRPSLGSYEQYF.

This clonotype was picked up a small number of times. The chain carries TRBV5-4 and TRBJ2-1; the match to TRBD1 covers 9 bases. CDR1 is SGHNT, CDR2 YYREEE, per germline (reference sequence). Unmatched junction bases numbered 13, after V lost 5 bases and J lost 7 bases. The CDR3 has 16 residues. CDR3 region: CASRDIGGQGRNEQFF. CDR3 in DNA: TGTGCCAGCAGGGACATTGGGGGACAGGGTAGGAATGAGCAGTTCTTC. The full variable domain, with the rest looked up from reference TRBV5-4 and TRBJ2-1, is ETGVTQSPTHLIKTRGQQVTLRCSSQSGHNTVSWYQQALGQGPQFIFQYYREEENGRGNFPPRFSGLQFPNYSSELNVNALELDDSALYLCASRDIGGQGRNEQFFGPGTRLTVL.

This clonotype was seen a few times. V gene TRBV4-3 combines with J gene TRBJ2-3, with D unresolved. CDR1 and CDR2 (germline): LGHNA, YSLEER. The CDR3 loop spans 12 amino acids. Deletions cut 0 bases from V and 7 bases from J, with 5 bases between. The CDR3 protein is CASSQDGYTQYF. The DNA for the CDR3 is TGCGCCAGCAGCCAAGACGGTTATACGCAGTATTTT.

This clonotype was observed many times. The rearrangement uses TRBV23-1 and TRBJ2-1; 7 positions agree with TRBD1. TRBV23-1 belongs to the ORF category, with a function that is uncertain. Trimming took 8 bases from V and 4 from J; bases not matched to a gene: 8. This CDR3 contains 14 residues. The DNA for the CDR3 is TGCGCCAGCCCCGGGACAGCTTTATACAATGAGCAGTTCTTC. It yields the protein CASPGTALYNEQFF.

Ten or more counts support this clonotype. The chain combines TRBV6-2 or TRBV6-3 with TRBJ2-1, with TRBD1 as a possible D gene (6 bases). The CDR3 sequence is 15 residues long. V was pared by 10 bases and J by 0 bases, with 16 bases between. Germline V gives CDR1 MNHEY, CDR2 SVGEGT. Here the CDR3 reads CATFYREGSYNEQFF. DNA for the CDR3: TGTGCCACCTTTTACAGGGAAGGCTCCTACAATGAGCAGTTCTTC.

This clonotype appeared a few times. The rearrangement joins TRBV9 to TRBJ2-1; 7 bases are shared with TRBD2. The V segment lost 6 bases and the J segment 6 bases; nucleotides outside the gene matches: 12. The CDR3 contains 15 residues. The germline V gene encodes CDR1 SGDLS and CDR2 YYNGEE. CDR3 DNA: TGTGCCAGCACCCTGGGGGGGGGGATACTCAATGAGCAGTTCTTC. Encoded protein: CASTLGGGILNEQFF.

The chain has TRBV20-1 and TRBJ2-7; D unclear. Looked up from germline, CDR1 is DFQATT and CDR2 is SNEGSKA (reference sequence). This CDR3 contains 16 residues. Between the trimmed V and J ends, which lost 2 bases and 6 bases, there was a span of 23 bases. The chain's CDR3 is CSARPQHLVSLREQYV. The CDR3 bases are TGCAGTGCTAGACCTCAACACTTGGTAAGCCTGCGCGAGCAGTACGTC.

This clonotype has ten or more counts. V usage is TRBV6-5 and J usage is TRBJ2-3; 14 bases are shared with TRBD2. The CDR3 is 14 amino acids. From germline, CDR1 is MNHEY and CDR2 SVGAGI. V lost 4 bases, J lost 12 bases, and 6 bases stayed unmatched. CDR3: CASSFGLAGGDQYF. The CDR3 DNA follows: TGTGCCAGCAGTTTCGGACTAGCGGGGGGAGATCAGTATTTT.

CDR3 in amino acids: CASSLTGIHEQYF. CDR3 DNA: TGCGCCAGCAGCCTCACCGGGATTCACGAGCAGTACTTC. The chain links TRBV5-1 to TRBJ2-7, with D perhaps matching TRBD2 (5 bases). This CDR3 has 13 amino acids. Germline CDR1 and CDR2: SGHRS and YFSETQ. V shed 4 bases and J shed 5 bases, with 13 bases lying between them.